The T cell receptor beta chain described here comes from a study of early T cells in non-severe SARS-CoV-2 infection. Overall study context: RNA in bulk from unsorted whole blood was sequenced, and chains were unpaired.

Germline V gives CDR1 SGHAT, CDR2 FQNNGV. Trimming shortened V by 5 bases and J by 7 bases, and 15 bases separated the two germline ends. This CDR3 is built from 14 residues. Molecules of cDNA were individually given unique molecular identifiers that were attached to them. One entry per CDR3 protein results from TCRdb running MiXCR on the 5' RACE reads. The sample lists roughly 53,000 distinct CDR3 sequences, more than 10% occurring once. Source: whole blood, taken at baseline. The receptor was derived from an adult who was a healthcare worker with PCR-confirmed SARS-CoV-2 infection or an uninfected control (not recorded which). The chain combines TRBV11-2 with TRBJ2-1, with D perhaps matching TRBD2 (5 bases). CDR3 amino acids: CASSPDLAGNEQFF. The CDR3 coding sequence is TGTGCCAGCAGCCCAGACCTAGCTGGGAATGAGCAGTTCTTC.